These 23 T cell receptor beta chains share one sample of origin, sequenced in a study of somatic mutations in cytotoxic T cells in rheumatoid arthritis. This table comes from immunoSEQ multiplex PCR, and its TCRdb copy is limited to in-frame clones, with some not included. The repertoire holds more than 11,000 clones, with 70% to 85% as singletons. Sequences were obtained from CD8+ T cells sorted from blood. These receptors all come from an adult with rheumatoid arthritis.

The chain recombines TRBV9 with TRBJ2-7; maybe TRBD1 (6 bases). V was cut by 2 bases and J by 0 bases, with 15 bases left in between. CDR1 is SGDLS, CDR2 YYNGEE, per germline. This CDR3 is built from 16 residues. The CDR3 DNA is TGTGCCAGCAGCGTCGGGGTGGGGGACAACTCCTACGAGCAGTACTTC. Its protein product is CASSVGVGDNSYEQYF.

The rearrangement joins TRBV28 to TRBJ2-5, with 8 bases that match TRBD1. The J call may be mistaken, given a closer DNA end match to TRBJ2-7. The CDR3 extends over 13 amino acids. Looked up from germline, CDR1 is MDHEN and CDR2 is SYDVKM. In DNA form, the CDR3 reads TGTGCCACCCGACAGGGGACCATCTACGAGCAGTACTTC. As protein: CATRQGTIYEQYF.

V is TRBV6-4 and J is TRBJ2-3, with D tentatively TRBD2 (6 bases). Germline CDR1 reads MRHNA; CDR2 reads SNTAGT. V was cut by 1 base and J by 0 bases, with 11 bases left in between. The CDR3 totals 16 residues. Here the CDR3 DNA reads TGTGCCAGCAGTGACTTAGGCGGGACGAGCACAGATACGCAGTATTTT. Its protein is CASSDLGGTSTDTQYF.

This chain uses TRBV6-5 with TRBJ1-1; possibly TRBD1 for D (6 bases). V lost 2 bases to trimming and J lost 10 bases, with 20 bases between them. Germline CDR1 and CDR2: MNHEY and SVGAGI. The CDR3 runs 15 residues. The CDR3 coding sequence is TGTGCCAGCAGTTACGGAGGATCTTCAGGGGAGGGAGCTTTCTTT. As protein: CASSYGGSSGEGAFF.

The chain combines TRBV7-6 with TRBJ2-7; D uncertain. CDR3 size: 15 residues. V was pared by 5 bases and J by 3 bases, with 17 bases between. Germline V CDR1 and CDR2: SGHVS, FNYEAQ. The CDR3 DNA sequence: TGTGCCAGCAGCCTCCTCGGTGCAGAGAACTACGAGCAGTACTTC. Its protein is CASSLLGAENYEQYF.

This sequence joins TRBV7-8 and TRBJ1-3, with unresolved D. CDR3 length: 16 amino acids. Germline V gene lookup returns CDR1 SGHVS and CDR2 FQNEAQ. V was trimmed by 4 bases and J by 1 base, leaving 14 bases between them. This CDR3 reads CASSWAEKVSGNTIYF. CDR3 in DNA: TGTGCCAGCAGCTGGGCAGAGAAGGTTTCTGGAAACACCATATATTTT.

This chain links TRBV5-6 with TRBJ2-7, with D perhaps being TRBD1 or TRBD2 (5 bases each). Deletions cut 3 bases from V and 0 bases from J, with 19 bases between. CDR3 length: 17 amino acids. Germline V gives CDR1 SGHDT, CDR2 YYEEEE. CDR3 bases: TGTGCCAGCAGCTCGCCACCCGGGGCATCCCGCTCCTACGAGCAGTACTTC. Residues: CASSSPPGASRSYEQYF.

The rearrangement links TRBV7-8 to TRBJ1-3, with 11 bases fitting TRBD1. V shed 7 bases, J shed 8 bases, and the junction held 13 bases outside the gene matches. This CDR3 region has 16 residues. CDR1 and CDR2 from the germline V gene are SGHVS and FQNEAQ. CDR3 sequence (DNA): TGTGCCAGCACTCCATTCTCCGGGACAGGGGGAGACACCATATATTTT. Amino acid sequence: CASTPFSGTGGDTIYF.

The rearrangement joins TRBV5-5 to TRBJ2-5; D remains unclear. V was pared by 0 bases and J by 4 bases, with 4 bases between. The CDR3 is 12 residues long. The germline V gene has CDR1 SGHKS and CDR2 YYEKEE (reference sequence). DNA for the CDR3: TGTGCCAGCAGCTTGGCAGCAGAGACCCAGTACTTC. Translation gives CASSLAAETQYF. Full variable domain (rest looked up from reference TRBV5-5 and TRBJ2-5): DAGVTQSPTHLIKTRGQQVTLRCSPISGHKSVSWYQQVLGQGPQFIFQYYEKEERGRGNFPDRFSARQFPNYSSELNVNALLLGDSALYLCASSLAAETQYFGPGTRLLVL.

This clone has just a few counts. The V and J genes are TRBV20-1 and TRBJ1-5; D uncertain. CDR3 size: 11 residues. CDR1 is DFQATT and CDR2 is SNEGSKA in the germline V gene (reference sequence). The V and J ends lost 6 bases and 11 bases respectively, with 14 bases between them. In DNA, the CDR3 is TGCAGTGCCAGACGGTATCCGGCCCAGCATTTT. Its protein product is CSARRYPAQHF.

The chain is built from TRBV10-2 and TRBJ2-7, with 15 bases fitting TRBD2. Trimming at V came to 8 bases and at J to 1 base, leaving 0 bases not matched to a gene. The V gene's germline CDR1 is WSHSY and CDR2 SAAADI. This CDR3 is built from 14 residues. The CDR3 loop is CASGTSGGSYEQYF. CDR3 bases: TGCGCCAGCGGGACTAGCGGGGGGTCCTACGAGCAGTACTTC.

The chain is built from TRBV15 and TRBJ1-3, with D unresolved. Deletions cut 1 base from V and 0 bases from J, with 13 bases between. From germline, CDR1 is LNHNV and CDR2 YYDKDF (reference sequence). The CDR3 covers 17 residues. DNA for the CDR3: TGTGCCACCAGCAGAGGCCCGTCCGACCTCTCTGGAAACACCATATATTTT. This gives the protein CATSRGPSDLSGNTIYF.

The V gene is TRBV27, the J gene TRBJ2-1, with D hard to call. Trimming took 2 bases from V and 3 from J, leaving 8 bases between them. This CDR3 spans 14 amino acids. From germline, CDR1 is MNHEY and CDR2 SMNVEV (reference sequence). The CDR3 DNA sequence: TGTGCCAGCAGTTTAGTGGGGAACTACAATGAGCAGTTCTTC. The encoded protein is CASSLVGNYNEQFF.

This clone was observed a single time. The V gene is TRBV7-6, the J gene TRBJ1-2; TRBD1 agrees at 7 bases. CDR3 length equals 16 residues. Germline V gene data show CDR1 as SGHVS and CDR2 as FNYEAQ. The trim removed 5 bases at V and 3 bases at J, leaving 12 bases unmatched. Here the CDR3 reads CASSPSPGQPHYGYTF. CDR3 DNA sequence: TGTGCCAGCAGCCCCTCACCGGGACAGCCCCACTATGGCTACACCTTC.

The V and J genes are TRBV14 and TRBJ1-2, with 8 bases fitting TRBD1. The CDR3 loop spans 14 amino acids. The junction had 7 bases not matched to a gene; V was cut back by 3 bases and J by 7 bases. Per the germline V gene, CDR1 is SGHDN and CDR2 is FVKESK. The CDR3 bases are TGTGCCAGCAGCCAGCGGCAGGGGGCGGGTGGCTACACCTTC. Translation: CASSQRQGAGGYTF.

The chain joins TRBV12-5 to TRBJ2-7; unclear D gene. Trimming took 6 bases from V and 6 from J, leaving 12 bases between them. From germline, CDR1 is LGHNT and CDR2 FRNRAP. The CDR3 runs to 12 residues. The CDR3 bases are TGTGCTAGTGGCCCAGGAACTGGCGAGCAGTACTTC. This gives the protein CASGPGTGEQYF.

This clone was picked up a small number of times. The chain carries TRBV4-1 and TRBJ2-7, with 9 positions matching TRBD1. This CDR3 spans 16 amino acids. Trimming at V came to 2 bases and at J to 3 bases, leaving 8 bases not matched to a gene. Germline CDR1 and CDR2: MGHRA and YSYEKL. The CDR3 sequence: CASSQPRDRAGYEQYF. CDR3 DNA sequence: TGCGCCAGCAGCCAACCCCGGGACAGGGCTGGCTACGAGCAGTACTTC.

The gene calls are TRBV4-1 and TRBJ1-2; TRBD1 agrees at 7 bases. In germline, CDR1 is MGHRA, CDR2 YSYEKL. The CDR3 length is 14 residues. V lost 1 base and J lost 8; bases outside the gene matches: 7. The CDR3: CASSQGTGLIGYTF. Here the CDR3 DNA reads TGCGCCAGCAGCCAAGGGACAGGTTTAATCGGCTACACCTTC.

The J gene is TRBJ2-1, the V gene TRBV28; either TRBD1 or TRBD2 may supply D (6 bases each). V was cut by 4 bases and J by 11 bases, with 9 bases left in between. CDR3 length: 11 amino acids. Per the germline V gene, CDR1 is MDHEN and CDR2 is SYDVKM. CDR3 loop: CASSWGAQQFF. DNA of the CDR3: TGTGCCAGCAGTTGGGGGGCCCAGCAGTTCTTC.

The genes are TRBV13 and TRBJ2-5; TRBD1 might be the D (5 bases). V dropped 1 base and J dropped 1 base, with 13 bases sitting between them. The V gene's germline CDR1 is PRHDT and CDR2 FYEKMQ (reference sequence). CDR3 size: 16 residues. The CDR3 protein is CASSLDLNRGQETQYF. CDR3 coding DNA: TGTGCCAGCAGCTTAGACTTGAATAGGGGCCAAGAGACCCAGTACTTC.

In regard to this clone: This CDR3 is also generated by other DNA sequences in the sample. CDR3 residues: CASSVGGSYQPQHF. The CDR3 coding sequence is TGTGCCAGCAGCGTAGGTGGCAGTTATCAGCCCCAGCATTTT. J is TRBJ1-5 and V is TRBV9; D gene ambiguous. Germline lookup yields CDR1 SGDLS and CDR2 YYNGEE. The CDR3 covers 14 residues. Trimming left V 0 bases short and J 5 bases short, with 9 bases between.

The rearrangement joins TRBV13 to TRBJ1-1; D may be TRBD1 (6 bases). With 5 bases removed from V and 3 bases from J, the gap between germline ends came to 16 bases. This CDR3 region has 15 residues. Per the germline V gene, CDR1 is PRHDT and CDR2 is FYEKMQ (reference sequence). CDR3 sequence reads: CASSAPQGKDTEAFF. CDR3 in DNA: TGTGCCAGCAGCGCACCACAGGGTAAGGACACTGAAGCTTTCTTT.

A few counts support this clone. The chain is built from TRBV28 and TRBJ1-6, with 9 bases lining up with TRBD1. V lost 5 bases, J lost 9 bases, and 8 bases stayed unmatched. The V gene's germline CDR1 is MDHEN and CDR2 SYDVKM. This CDR3 comprises 15 residues. The CDR3 DNA reads TGTGCCAGCAGTGCCGGACAGGGGAGGCTTTCACCCCTCCACTTT. It codes for CASSAGQGRLSPLHF. The whole variable domain, remainder taken from reference TRBV28 and TRBJ1-6, is DVKVTQSSRYLVKRTGEKVFLECVQDMDHENMFWYRQDPGLGLRLIYFSYDVKMKEKGDIPEGYSVSREKKERFSLILESASTNQTSMYLCASSAGQGRLSPLHFGNGTRLTVT.